These 20 T cell receptor beta chains were sequenced from one sample in a study of cytotoxic CD8 clonotypes in ibrutinib-treated CLL. Assay: immunoSEQ multiplex PCR; the TCRdb copy retains only in-frame clones and omits some. Of 150,000 to 200,000 clones listed, about 88% are singletons. The specimen comprised PBMCs, sampled at disease progression, from a patient treated with ibrutinib. All receptors come from a human donor with chronic lymphocytic leukemia.

The J gene is TRBJ2-7, the V gene TRBV29-1; 10 bases are shared with TRBD2. V gave up 4 bases and J gave up 6 bases; unmatched junction bases: 6. The CDR3 runs to 13 residues. In germline, CDR1 is SQVTM, CDR2 ANQGSEA. As DNA, the CDR3 is TGCAGCGTTGCGAGCGGGAGGGCCGGCGAGCAGTACTTC. Translation gives CSVASGRAGEQYF.

The chain employs TRBV11-3 and TRBJ2-7; D is perhaps TRBD1 (6 bases). CDR3 length equals 14 residues. CDR1 and CDR2 from the germline V gene are SGHNT and YENEEA. Between the trimmed V and J ends, which lost 2 bases and 4 bases, there was a span of 12 bases. The CDR3 nucleotides are TGTGCCAGCAGCTTAAGGGGGACCCCATACGAGCAGTACTTC. It codes for CASSLRGTPYEQYF. The whole variable domain, filled in from reference TRBV11-3 and TRBJ2-7, reads EAGVVQSPRYKIIEKKQPVAFWCNPISGHNTLYWYLQNLGQGPELLIRYENEEAVDDSQLPKDRFSAERLKGVDSTLKIQPAELGDSAVYLCASSLRGTPYEQYFGPGTRLTVT.

V usage is TRBV7-6 and J usage is TRBJ2-5, with 10 bases aligning to TRBD1. The CDR3 is 15 amino acids. CDR1 and CDR2 (germline): SGHVS, FNYEAQ. J was trimmed by 3 bases and V by 1 base; bases with no gene match: 2. CDR3 in DNA: TGTGCCAGCAGCTTAGACGGGACAGGGGAAGAGACCCAGTACTTC. Amino acid sequence: CASSLDGTGEETQYF.

This clone was seen more than once but under ten times. V and J are TRBV7-9 and TRBJ1-1, with 7 bases that match TRBD1. Germline V gives CDR1 SEHNR, CDR2 FQNEAQ (reference sequence). The CDR3 contains 12 residues. V was pared by 6 bases and J by 12 bases, with 10 bases of the junction left unmatched. This CDR3 is CASSGGGASSFF. The CDR3, as DNA: TGTGCCAGCAGTGGAGGGGGCGCCTCCTCTTTCTTT. The whole variable domain, remainder taken from reference TRBV7-9 and TRBJ1-1, is DTGVSQNPRHKITKRGQNVTFRCDPISEHNRLYWYRQTLGQGPEFLTYFQNEAQLEKSRLLSDRFSAERPKGSFSTLEIQRTEQGDSAMYLCASSGGGASSFFGQGTRLTVV.

The gene calls are TRBV6-1 and TRBJ1-4, with 9 bases lining up with TRBD1. The trim removed 3 bases at V and 8 bases at J, leaving 1 base unmatched. Per germline, CDR1 MNHNS and CDR2 SASEGT. This CDR3 region has 13 residues. The CDR3 is CASSEDRGEKLFF. CDR3 in DNA: TGTGCCAGCAGTGAGGACAGGGGCGAAAAACTGTTTTTT.

The rearrangement uses TRBV4-3 and TRBJ1-2; a possible D gene is TRBD1 (5 bases). Germline V gene data show CDR1 as LGHNA and CDR2 as YSLEER. The CDR3 sequence is 15 residues long. Trimming cost V 0 bases and J 1 base, with 9 bases left between them. Here the CDR3 DNA reads TGCGCCAGCAGCCAAGATGTCAGGGATAACTATGGCTACACCTTC. Translation: CASSQDVRDNYGYTF.

This sequence joins TRBV21-1 and TRBJ1-1. TRBV21-1 is a known pseudogene. CDR3 length: 16 residues. CDR3: CASSKWGPDTTGEAFF. CDR3 coding DNA: TGTGCCAGCAGCAAATGGGGACCGGACACAACCGGTGAAGCTTTCTTT.

V usage is TRBV11-2 and J usage is TRBJ1-1, with 7 bases matching TRBD1. The CDR3 consists of 16 residues. V shed 0 bases and J 0 bases; nucleotides not matched to a gene: 4. CDR1 and CDR2 (germline): SGHAT, FQNNGV. CDR3 region: CASSLDTTGLNTEAFF. Here the CDR3 DNA reads TGTGCCAGCAGCTTAGATACGACAGGGTTGAACACTGAAGCTTTCTTT.

This clone was detected once. CDR3 sequence (DNA): TGCGCCAGCAGCTTCCTCTGGGAAAGCTCCTACAATGAGCAGTTCTTC. It specifies CASSFLWESSYNEQFF. V gene TRBV5-1 combines with J gene TRBJ2-1; D not resolved. The V end lost 2 bases, the J end lost 0 bases, and 12 bases lay between the germline ends. CDR3 size: 16 residues. The V gene's germline CDR1 is SGHRS and CDR2 YFSETQ.

The table lists this clone with a count of one. The chain couples TRBV4-1 to TRBJ2-7, with TRBD2 identical over 13 bases. The CDR3 is made up of 17 amino acids. Germline CDR1 reads MGHRA; CDR2 reads YSYEKL. The V segment lost 5 bases and the J segment 5 bases; nucleotides outside the gene matches: 12. Here the CDR3 reads CASSSNEGLAGRDEQYF. CDR3 nucleotide sequence: TGCGCCAGCAGCTCTAATGAGGGACTAGCGGGACGAGACGAGCAGTACTTC.

The V gene is TRBV19, the J gene TRBJ1-1; 8 nucleotides match TRBD1. V shed 2 bases, J shed 1 base, and the junction held 9 bases outside the gene matches. CDR1 LNHDA and CDR2 SQIVND come from the germline V gene (reference sequence). This CDR3 has 17 amino acids. In DNA, the CDR3 is TGTGCCAGTAGTATACTGACAGGGGCGAGTCAGAACACTGAAGCTTTCTTT. This encodes CASSILTGASQNTEAFF.

This sequence joins TRBV19 and TRBJ1-5; TRBD1 agrees at 9 bases. J lost 5 bases, V lost 5 bases, and 10 bases had no gene match. This CDR3 comprises 16 residues. Germline loops: CDR1 LNHDA, CDR2 SQIVND (reference sequence). Here the CDR3 DNA reads TGTGCCAGTAGTTACAGGGGGCGCCCGTCGGATCAGCCCCAGCATTTT. It is translated as CASSYRGRPSDQPQHF.

The genes are TRBV6-1 and TRBJ2-1, with a possible D match to TRBD1 (5 bases). V was shortened by 1 base and J by 4 bases, with 11 bases between the two germline ends. The CDR3 sequence is 15 residues long. Germline CDR1 MNHNS, CDR2 SASEGT. The CDR3 bases are TGTGCCAGCAGTGAAGGGGGCGCGTCTTACAATGAGCAGTTCTTC. Translation gives CASSEGGASYNEQFF.

The gene calls are TRBV29-1 and TRBJ2-2; D ambiguous. CDR1 is SQVTM, CDR2 ANQGSEA, per germline. V was pared by 4 bases and J by 7 bases, with 16 bases between. CDR3 length equals 14 residues. The CDR3 sequence is CSVGAVHWGGELFF. The DNA for the CDR3 is TGCAGCGTTGGAGCTGTACATTGGGGCGGGGAGCTGTTTTTT.

This chain links TRBV11-3 with TRBJ2-5; 7 bases are a match to TRBD1. The V gene end was trimmed by 4 bases and the J gene end by 0 bases; junction bases not matched to a gene: 8. Germline V gives CDR1 SGHNT, CDR2 YENEEA. The CDR3 has 16 amino acids. CDR3 amino acids: CASSSPLTGYQETQYF. DNA for the CDR3: TGTGCCAGCAGCTCCCCACTGACAGGGTACCAAGAGACCCAGTACTTC.

This chain connects TRBV5-1 to TRBJ2-2; 8 bases map to TRBD1. Germline assignment: CDR1 SGHRS and CDR2 YFSETQ. V gave up 1 base and J gave up 0 bases; unmatched junction bases: 5. The CDR3 has 17 amino acids. CDR3 region: CASSLLTGAANTGELFF. CDR3 DNA: TGCGCCAGCAGCTTGCTGACAGGGGCCGCGAACACCGGGGAGCTGTTTTTT.

The chain combines TRBV5-1 with TRBJ2-7, with D maybe TRBD1 (6 bases). This CDR3 has 14 residues. In germline, CDR1 is SGHRS, CDR2 YFSETQ. The ends were cut back, 4 bases at V and 1 base at J, with 12 bases in the middle. The CDR3 loop reads CASSQTGPSYEQYF. CDR3 DNA: TGCGCCAGCAGCCAGACAGGACCTTCCTACGAGCAGTACTTC.

V is TRBV28 and J is TRBJ1-2, with 12 bases that match TRBD1. The V segment lost 4 bases and the J segment 4 bases; nucleotides outside the gene matches: 7. Germline V lookup: CDR1 MDHEN, CDR2 SYDVKM. CDR3 size: 16 residues. The DNA of the CDR3 is TGTGCCAGCAGTTCATCAGGGACAGGGGGCATCTATGGCTACACCTTC. Translated: CASSSSGTGGIYGYTF.

The rearrangement joins TRBV19 to TRBJ2-1; D is perhaps TRBD2 (6 bases). Deletions cut 11 bases from V and 7 bases from J, with 18 bases between. The CDR3 runs to 13 residues. CDR1 is LNHDA and CDR2 is SQIVND in the germline V gene (reference sequence). The CDR3 DNA follows: TGTGCCGCCGGGGGTCGACCCGGGAATGAGCAGTTCTTC. Its protein product is CAAGGRPGNEQFF.

V gene TRBV27 combines with J gene TRBJ2-2, with TRBD2 matching over 13 bases. The V gene end was trimmed by 7 bases and the J gene end by 2 bases; junction bases not matched to a gene: 7. The CDR3 is made up of 17 amino acids. Germline V gene sequence: CDR1 MNHEY, CDR2 SMNVEV (reference sequence). The CDR3 region has the DNA TGTGCCAGCATCGGGACTAGCGGGATTAGAAACACCGGGGAGCTGTTTTTT. It yields the protein CASIGTSGIRNTGELFF.